This passage covers 29 T cell receptor beta chains from one sample sequenced in a study of T cell repertoires in cytomegalovirus infection. TCRdb reprocessed the reads via MiXCR and lists one record per CDR3 protein. Of about 310,000 distinct CDR3 sequences listed, roughly a sixth are singletons. The sequenced material came from PBMCs. These receptors were taken from a human donor in good health (CMV status not recorded). Some clones in this sample may be carry-over from other donors' samples.

The table lists this clonotype with many counts. This chain uses TRBV20-1 with TRBJ1-1; no definite D call. CDR1 is DFQATT and CDR2 is SNEGSKA in the germline V gene (reference sequence). The CDR3 is made up of 13 amino acids. V gave up 1 base and J gave up 3 bases, with 9 bases separating them. DNA for the CDR3: TGCAGTGCTAGAGCACAGCTTTACACTGAAGCTTTCTTT. It translates to CSARAQLYTEAFF.

This chain links TRBV28 with TRBJ2-3, with TRBD1 matching 9 bases. The V segment lost 6 bases and the J segment 6 bases; nucleotides outside the gene matches: 10. CDR1 and CDR2 (germline): MDHEN, SYDVKM. This CDR3 contains 15 residues. CDR3 DNA sequence: TGTGCCAGCAGCCAACAGGGGGCTTTGAGGGATACGCAGTATTTT. It is translated as CASSQQGALRDTQYF.

The chain recombines TRBV7-8 with TRBJ2-1; 12 nucleotides line up with TRBD2. The CDR3 sequence is 16 residues long. V shed 1 base and J 7 bases; nucleotides not matched to a gene: 5. Germline V lookup: CDR1 SGHVS, CDR2 FQNEAQ. CDR3 sequence reads: CASSLGPLAGGNEQFF. The CDR3 DNA reads as TGTGCCAGCAGCTTAGGCCCACTAGCGGGGGGAAATGAGCAGTTCTTC.

The rearrangement joins TRBV2 to TRBJ1-5; D call uncertain. The CDR3 has 15 residues. V lost 4 bases and J lost 6, with 16 bases in between. CDR1 SNHLY and CDR2 FYNNEI come from the germline V gene. This CDR3 reads CASSVERVPSQPQHF. CDR3 in DNA: TGTGCCAGCAGTGTAGAGCGGGTCCCTAGTCAGCCCCAGCATTTT.

The chain employs TRBV10-3 and TRBJ1-2, with D uncertain. CDR1 and CDR2 (germline): ENHRY, SYGVKD. V was shortened by 4 bases and J by 6 bases, with 12 bases between the two germline ends. The CDR3 is made up of 13 amino acids. CDR3 amino acids: CAISGHRDNGYTF. CDR3 DNA: TGTGCCATCAGTGGACACAGAGATAATGGCTACACCTTC.

This rearrangement joins TRBV23-1 to TRBJ1-4, with 7 bases aligning to TRBD1. TRBV23-1 is given ORF status, its function remaining uncertain. The CDR3 runs 15 residues. Losses at the gene ends were 6 bases for V and 5 bases for J; bases not matched to a gene: 9. CDR3 sequence reads: CASRNGTEKNEKLFF. The CDR3, as DNA: TGCGCCAGCAGGAACGGGACAGAGAAGAATGAAAAACTGTTTTTT.

The sample holds many counts of this clonotype. The gene calls are TRBV7-2 and TRBJ2-2; D ambiguous. This CDR3 has 14 amino acids. V lost 5 bases, J lost 8 bases, and 15 bases lay in between. Germline V gene sequence: CDR1 SGHTA, CDR2 FQGNSA. CDR3 DNA sequence: TGTGCCAGCAGCCCTACTCCGGCTTTAGGGGAGCTGTTTTTT. It yields the protein CASSPTPALGELFF.

This clonotype was counted only a few times. The V and J genes are TRBV20-1 and TRBJ2-1; TRBD2 matches 9 bases. This CDR3 comprises 17 residues. Germline assignment: CDR1 DFQATT and CDR2 SNEGSKA (reference sequence). With V trimmed by 4 bases and J by 0 bases, 10 bases remained unmatched. The CDR3 DNA reads as TGCAGTGCTACCTCGACACTAGCGGGTAACTCCTACAATGAGCAGTTCTTC. Protein product: CSATSTLAGNSYNEQFF.

This clonotype was seen only a few times. The chain has TRBV7-2 and TRBJ1-1; D is unresolved. V was trimmed by 1 base and J by 1 base, leaving 7 bases between them. This CDR3 has 14 amino acids. Germline values: CDR1 SGHTA, CDR2 FQGNSA. CDR3: CASSLDLANTEAFF. The CDR3 region has the DNA TGTGCCAGCAGCTTAGATCTTGCGAACACTGAAGCTTTCTTT.

Ten or more counts support this clonotype. The gene calls are TRBV7-2 and TRBJ2-7, with 7 bases that match TRBD1. With 1 base clipped from V and 5 bases from J, the junction kept 11 bases outside the gene matches. The CDR3 has 16 residues. In germline, CDR1 is SGHTA, CDR2 FQGNSA. The CDR3 spells CASSLGIGGDLDEQYF. In DNA form, the CDR3 reads TGTGCCAGCAGCTTAGGAATAGGGGGCGATTTGGACGAGCAGTACTTC.

A few counts support this clonotype. The rearrangement uses TRBV2 and TRBJ2-2; unclear D gene. Germline CDR1 reads SNHLY; CDR2 reads FYNNEI. The CDR3 consists of 14 residues. V lost 6 bases and J 0 bases, leaving 8 bases between the germline ends. The CDR3 DNA reads as TGTGCCAGCAGGAAAACAGCGAACACCGGGGAGCTGTTTTTT. Translating it yields CASRKTANTGELFF.

This clonotype was picked up a small number of times. The chain couples TRBV7-9 to TRBJ1-1; the D is unclear. Per the germline V gene, CDR1 is SEHNR and CDR2 is FQNEAQ (reference sequence). V was pared by 1 base and J by 3 bases, with 15 bases between. This CDR3 has 16 residues. CDR3: CASSLEFTAGHTEAFF. The DNA for the CDR3 is TGTGCCAGCAGCTTAGAATTCACCGCGGGCCACACTGAAGCTTTCTTT. Complete variable domain (other parts from reference TRBV7-9 and TRBJ1-1): DTGVSQNPRHKITKRGQNVTFRCDPISEHNRLYWYRQTLGQGPEFLTYFQNEAQLEKSRLLSDRFSAERPKGSFSTLEIQRTEQGDSAMYLCASSLEFTAGHTEAFFGQGTRLTVV.

This clonotype has ten or more counts. This chain uses TRBV7-2 with TRBJ2-3, with TRBD2 matching over 11 bases. The CDR3 covers 16 residues. CDR1 SGHTA and CDR2 FQGNSA come from the germline V gene. J lost 2 bases, V lost 6 bases, and 7 bases had no gene match. CDR3 amino acids: CASRVGTSGPTDTQYF. CDR3 in DNA: TGTGCCAGCAGAGTGGGGACTAGCGGACCCACAGATACGCAGTATTTT.

The chain has TRBV7-9 and TRBJ1-2; D perhaps matches TRBD1 (6 bases). The ends were cut back, 7 bases at V and 5 bases at J, with 14 bases in the middle. Germline V gives CDR1 SEHNR, CDR2 FQNEAQ (reference sequence). This CDR3 has 13 residues. This CDR3 reads CASTSTGFYGYTF. CDR3 nucleotides: TGTGCCAGCACCTCCACAGGGTTTTATGGCTACACCTTC.

This clonotype was observed a few times. The V call is TRBV7-2, the J call TRBJ1-4; 7 bases fit TRBD1. The CDR3 length is 13 residues. With 5 bases clipped from V and 7 bases from J, the junction kept 4 bases outside the gene matches. Germline assignment: CDR1 SGHTA and CDR2 FQGNSA. The CDR3 loop reads CASSPGQVEKLFF. The CDR3 nucleotides read TGTGCCAGCAGCCCCGGACAGGTTGAAAAACTGTTTTTT.

The sample holds a few counts of this clonotype. The rearrangement uses TRBV20-1 and TRBJ2-5; D perhaps matches TRBD2 (6 bases). Between the trimmed V and J ends, which lost 0 bases and 1 base, there was a span of 15 bases. The CDR3 contains 16 residues. CDR1 DFQATT and CDR2 SNEGSKA come from the germline V gene (reference sequence). The CDR3 nucleotides read TGCAGTGCTAGAGATTGGGGAGGTAGCTCCCAAGAGACCCAGTACTTC. This codes for CSARDWGGSSQETQYF.

This clonotype was seen repeatedly, ten times or more. The CDR3 region is CATSGNRGEKLFF. In DNA form, the CDR3 reads TGTGCCACCAGTGGGAACCGAGGGGAAAAACTGTTTTTT. This rearrangement joins TRBV24-1 to TRBJ1-4; D is ambiguous. V was trimmed by 5 bases and J by 8 bases, leaving 11 bases between them. This CDR3 has 13 amino acids. Germline CDR1 is KGHDR and CDR2 is SFDVKD.

The V and J genes are TRBV7-9 and TRBJ2-7; D uncertain. Germline CDR1 and CDR2: SEHNR and FQNEAQ (reference sequence). Between the trimmed V and J ends, which lost 2 bases and 3 bases, there was a span of 11 bases. The CDR3 is made up of 14 amino acids. The CDR3 DNA reads TGTGCCAGCAGCTTACAAGACGGAAGCTACGAGCAGTACTTC. Residues: CASSLQDGSYEQYF.

This clonotype was recorded at least ten times. V usage is TRBV7-6 and J usage is TRBJ2-5, with D perhaps TRBD1 (6 bases). This CDR3 spans 13 amino acids. The germline V gene encodes CDR1 SGHVS and CDR2 FNYEAQ. V was cut by 5 bases and J by 5 bases, with 12 bases left in between. CDR3 nucleotides: TGTGCCAGCAGCCGCGGACAGATGGAGACCCAGTACTTC. Translation gives CASSRGQMETQYF.

The V gene is TRBV11-3, the J gene TRBJ2-1; 7 bases line up with TRBD1. Germline V lookup: CDR1 SGHNT, CDR2 YENEEA. The trim removed 2 bases at V and 4 bases at J, leaving 5 bases unmatched. The CDR3 sequence is 15 residues long. CDR3 sequence reads: CASSLTGQTYNEQFF. CDR3 nucleotide sequence: TGTGCCAGCAGCTTAACGGGACAGACGTACAATGAGCAGTTCTTC. Full variable domain (rest looked up from reference TRBV11-3 and TRBJ2-1): EAGVVQSPRYKIIEKKQPVAFWCNPISGHNTLYWYLQNLGQGPELLIRYENEEAVDDSQLPKDRFSAERLKGVDSTLKIQPAELGDSAVYLCASSLTGQTYNEQFFGPGTRLTVL.

CDR3 DNA sequence: TGCGCCACTAAAAAGCGTTTGGGTCAAACCGGGACAGCCCCCACAGATACGCAGTATTTT. This codes for CATKKRLGQTGTAPTDTQYF. The chain recombines TRBV4-3 with TRBJ2-3; 7 bases are shared with TRBD1. The germline gives CDR1 LGHNA, CDR2 YSLEER. This CDR3 region has 20 residues. The J segment lost 2 bases and the V segment lost 10 bases, leaving 27 bases of the junction unmatched.

This clonotype was observed at least ten times. The CDR3 region has the DNA TGTGCCAGCAGCTTAAGTACAGCGGAGACTGAAGCTTTCTTT. Translating it yields CASSLSTAETEAFF. The chain carries TRBV7-6 and TRBJ1-1, with D unresolved. Germline values: CDR1 SGHVS, CDR2 FNYEAQ. Trimming took off 2 bases at V and 5 bases at J, with 12 bases between the two ends. There are 14 residues in the CDR3.

A few counts support this clonotype. V and J are TRBV7-2 and TRBJ2-4, with 8 nucleotides matching TRBD1. The CDR3 length is 20 residues. V was clipped by 1 base and J by 10 bases; unmatched bases: 24. Germline CDR1 reads SGHTA; CDR2 reads FQGNSA. The CDR3 is CASSLVNQGALFGGGLIQYF. For the CDR3, the DNA is TGTGCCAGCAGCTTAGTTAACCAGGGGGCGTTGTTCGGGGGTGGTTTAATTCAGTACTTC.

The chain uses TRBV4-3 and TRBJ1-2, with no clear D. The V gene's germline CDR1 is LGHNA and CDR2 YSLEER. This CDR3 comprises 15 residues. V lost 3 bases and J lost 0, with 11 bases in between. The DNA of the CDR3 is TGCGCCAGCAGCCAGAACCGGGCCGCTAACTATGGCTACACCTTC. Translating it yields CASSQNRAANYGYTF.

This clonotype was recorded a few times. A much larger clone lies a single base off, so this may be a read error. The chain employs TRBV7-2 and TRBJ2-5; 8 bases agree with TRBD2. J was trimmed by 4 bases and V by 4 bases; bases with no gene match: 8. Looked up from germline, CDR1 is SGHTA and CDR2 is FQGNSA. This CDR3 spans 15 amino acids. CDR3 residues: CASSWGLEGGETQYF. CDR3 nucleotides: TGTGCCAGCAGCTGGGGACTAGAGGGGGGAGAGACCCAGTACTTC.

This clonotype was recorded a few times. J is TRBJ1-4 and V is TRBV19; TRBD1 matches 7 bases. Germline V gene lookup returns CDR1 LNHDA and CDR2 SQIVND (reference sequence). This CDR3 has 15 residues. The ends lost 9 bases at V and 0 bases at J; junction bases unmatched: 7. The CDR3 DNA reads as TGTGCCAGCAAGGACAGGATCGCAACTAATGAAAAACTGTTTTTT. The encoded protein is CASKDRIATNEKLFF.

The chain joins TRBV2 to TRBJ2-5; possibly TRBD2 for D (6 bases). Germline V gene lookup returns CDR1 SNHLY and CDR2 FYNNEI. The CDR3 sequence is 13 residues long. V was shortened by 6 bases and J by 6 bases, with 14 bases between the two germline ends. The CDR3 is CASSRGTSQTQYF. CDR3 sequence (DNA): TGTGCCAGCAGCCGTGGGACTTCTCAGACCCAGTACTTC.

This clonotype has more than one count but fewer than ten. The CDR3 bases are TGTGCCAGCATCCGAGGAACAGGGGAGGGATCCTACGAGCAGTACTTC. It yields the protein CASIRGTGEGSYEQYF. The V and J genes are TRBV7-9 and TRBJ2-7; tentatively, D is TRBD1 or TRBD2 (7 bases each). The CDR3 is made up of 16 amino acids. V lost 7 bases to trimming and J lost 1 base, with 20 bases between them. Looked up from germline, CDR1 is SEHNR and CDR2 is FQNEAQ (reference sequence). The variable domain in full, with the rest retrieved from reference TRBV7-9 and TRBJ2-7, is DTGVSQNPRHKITKRGQNVTFRCDPISEHNRLYWYRQTLGQGPEFLTYFQNEAQLEKSRLLSDRFSAERPKGSFSTLEIQRTEQGDSAMYLCASIRGTGEGSYEQYFGPGTRLTVT.

This clonotype was seen ten or more times. The V gene is TRBV12-3 or TRBV12-4, the J gene TRBJ2-7, with 7 nucleotides matching TRBD1. The CDR3 is 14 amino acids. Trimming removed 6 bases from V and 3 bases from J; junction bases left unmatched: 8. The CDR3 bases are TGTGCCAGCAGGAGGGGGCTACGAGGCTACGAGCAGTACTTC. Protein product: CASRRGLRGYEQYF.